Shown below are 7 T cell receptor beta chains from a single sample sequenced in a study of identical twins. TCRdb reprocessed the 5' RACE reads via MiXCR and lists one record per CDR3 protein. The data show fewer than 250,000 distinct CDR3 sequences, approximately 6.8% seen once. This sample also appeared in a second study, on yellow fever vaccine responses in identical twins.

Source material: CD8+ T cells sorted from blood. The receptors shown here come from a woman aged 18-29 years in good health.

This clonotype was counted many times. The chain employs TRBV12-3 or TRBV12-4 and TRBJ2-6; no clear D. V was clipped by 4 bases and J by 0 bases, with 7 bases between them. CDR3 length: 15 residues. The CDR3 sequence: CASSYPGSGANVLTF. DNA of the CDR3: TGTGCCAGCAGTTACCCAGGCTCTGGGGCCAACGTCCTGACTTTC.

The V and J genes are TRBV18 and TRBJ2-1; possibly TRBD2 for D (5 bases). Germline V CDR1 and CDR2: KGHSH, LQKENI. Trimming pared 3 bases from V and 0 bases from J, leaving 15 bases between. The length of the CDR3 is 17 residues. CDR3: CASSPRTQRSSYNEQFF. Here the CDR3 DNA reads TGTGCCAGCTCACCTAGGACCCAGCGGAGCTCCTACAATGAGCAGTTCTTC.

This chain joins TRBV7-9 and TRBJ2-1; D is ambiguous. Trimming cost V 7 bases and J 8 bases, with 6 bases left between them. Germline CDR1 and CDR2: SEHNR and FQNEAQ (reference sequence). The CDR3 runs to 10 residues. CDR3 residues: CASTEDEQFF. The DNA for the CDR3 is TGTGCCAGCACTGAGGATGAGCAGTTCTTC.

This clonotype was detected a few times. The chain has TRBV2 and TRBJ2-7; possible D gene TRBD2, 6 bases. Germline values: CDR1 SNHLY, CDR2 FYNNEI. V was cut by 2 bases and J by 6 bases, with 23 bases left in between. The length of the CDR3 is 17 residues. The CDR3 coding sequence is TGTGCCAGCAGTGAAATCGGCTTCCGGGAGAGGGTGATCGAGCAGTACTTC. Protein product: CASSEIGFRERVIEQYF.

This clonotype was seen many times. The gene calls are TRBV4-1 and TRBJ2-3; D might be TRBD1 or TRBD2, each matching 5 bases. This CDR3 is 16 amino acids long. CDR1 is MGHRA, CDR2 YSYEKL, per germline. Trimming removed 1 base from V and 1 base from J, with 12 bases in between. CDR3 region: CASSQVRDRRTDTQYF. The CDR3 coding sequence is TGCGCCAGCAGCCAAGTCCGGGACCGCCGCACAGATACGCAGTATTTT.

V gene TRBV12-3 or TRBV12-4 combines with J gene TRBJ1-1; perhaps TRBD1 as D (5 bases). The CDR3 consists of 16 residues. V lost 6 bases and J 6 bases, leaving 23 bases between the germline ends. In DNA, the CDR3 is TGTGCCAGCAGCCGGGGACCGGGGGTACTAAACTCTGAAGCTTTCTTT. Translating gives CASSRGPGVLNSEAFF.

This clonotype was detected many times. V usage is TRBV28 and J usage is TRBJ2-3, with D possibly being TRBD1 (5 bases). CDR3 size: 15 residues. Trimming left V 3 bases short and J 3 bases short, with 13 bases between. Looked up from germline, CDR1 is MDHEN and CDR2 is SYDVKM. CDR3: CASSFQQGTTDTQYF. The CDR3 DNA is TGTGCCAGCAGTTTTCAGCAGGGCACGACAGATACGCAGTATTTT. The full variable domain, with the rest looked up from reference TRBV28 and TRBJ2-3, is DVKVTQSSRYLVKRTGEKVFLECVQDMDHENMFWYRQDPGLGLRLIYFSYDVKMKEKGDIPEGYSVSREKKERFSLILESASTNQTSMYLCASSFQQGTTDTQYFGPGTRLTVL.